Listed here are 20 T cell receptor beta chains from one sample, sequenced in a study of cytomegalovirus exposure and HLA in healthy donors. PCR amplification relied on 60 Vbeta primers (plus 13 Jbeta primers). The repertoire was sequenced with immunoSEQ multiplex PCR; TCRdb's copy has only in-frame clones and lacks some. The sample lists some 140,000 clones; 75% were seen once. Sequencing was done on a sample of PBMCs. The receptor source for this set is a man under 40 in good health and CMV-seronegative.

The chain couples TRBV18 to TRBJ2-7; TRBD2 matches at 9 bases. From germline, CDR1 is KGHSH and CDR2 LQKENI. The V and J ends lost 2 bases and 2 bases, in that order; junction bases with no gene match: 4. The CDR3 is made up of 15 amino acids. CDR3 residues: CASSPRLADTYEQYF. The CDR3 nucleotides read TGTGCCAGCTCACCAAGACTAGCGGACACCTACGAGCAGTACTTC.

As DNA, the CDR3 is TGTGCCAGCAGCTTGGAACAGGGATTCGGCTATGGCTACACCTTC. This codes for CASSLEQGFGYGYTF. This chain links TRBV11-2 with TRBJ1-2; tentatively, D is TRBD1 (6 bases). V lost 3 bases to trimming and J lost 4 bases, with 15 bases between them. Germline V gene lookup returns CDR1 SGHAT and CDR2 FQNNGV. CDR3 length: 15 amino acids.

The rearrangement joins TRBV4-1 to TRBJ1-1; possible D gene TRBD1, 6 bases. Trimming took 2 bases from V and 5 from J, leaving 15 bases between them. The CDR3 consists of 15 residues. Per the germline V gene, CDR1 is MGHRA and CDR2 is YSYEKL. This CDR3 is CASSQTLRGGTEAFF. CDR3 coding DNA: TGCGCCAGCAGCCAAACCCTCAGGGGCGGGACTGAAGCTTTCTTT.

The rearrangement joins TRBV6-6 to TRBJ1-5; weak D call: TRBD1 (6 bases). Between the trimmed V and J ends, which lost 6 bases and 7 bases, there was a span of 16 bases. CDR1 is MNHNY and CDR2 is SVGAGI in the germline V gene (reference sequence). The CDR3 consists of 14 residues. The CDR3 loop reads CASSSLQGTQPQHF. The CDR3 DNA reads as TGTGCCAGCAGCTCCCTACAGGGAACCCAGCCCCAGCATTTT.

This clone was seen only a few times. The genes are TRBV7-3 and TRBJ2-3; 10 bases agree with TRBD2. V was pared by 1 base and J by 4 bases, with 5 bases of the junction left unmatched. The CDR3 totals 16 residues. Germline CDR1 reads SGHTA; CDR2 reads FQGTGA. CDR3 bases: TGTGCCAGCAGCTTAAACCTAGCGGGAGAATCAGATACGCAGTATTTT. It codes for CASSLNLAGESDTQYF.

This clone was seen a handful of times. This chain joins TRBV28 and TRBJ2-1; the D is unclear. Germline V gives CDR1 MDHEN, CDR2 SYDVKM. The CDR3 covers 14 residues. V shed 5 bases and J shed 5 bases, with 13 bases lying between them. The CDR3 nucleotides are TGTGCCAGCAGTATAAGGTATCTAGACAATGAGCAGTTCTTC. It is translated as CASSIRYLDNEQFF.

This clone was counted a single time. The V gene is TRBV7-9, the J gene TRBJ2-1; 7 bases fit TRBD1. CDR1 and CDR2 from the germline V gene are SEHNR and FQNEAQ (reference sequence). Trimming at V came to 5 bases and at J to 4 bases, leaving 5 bases not matched to a gene. The CDR3 runs to 14 residues. CDR3 DNA sequence: TGTGCCAGCAGCAGCCGGGACAGTTACAATGAGCAGTTCTTC. Its translation: CASSSRDSYNEQFF.

The chain links TRBV9 to TRBJ1-6; possibly TRBD1 for D (6 bases). Looked up from germline, CDR1 is SGDLS and CDR2 is YYNGEE. The CDR3 has 14 amino acids. V was clipped by 0 bases and J by 5 bases, with 6 bases between them. CDR3 loop: CASSVGTDNSPLHF. Written as DNA, the CDR3 is TGTGCCAGCAGCGTAGGGACAGATAATTCACCCCTCCACTTT.

The chain carries TRBV4-1 and TRBJ1-1, with D possibly being TRBD1 (6 bases). V lost 1 base, J lost 5 bases, and 8 bases lay in between. From germline, CDR1 is MGHRA and CDR2 YSYEKL. The CDR3 length is 13 residues. The CDR3 DNA reads TGCGCCAGCAGCCAAGGGACAGTGACTGAAGCTTTCTTT. Its translation is CASSQGTVTEAFF.

This clone was counted once. The chain joins TRBV28 to TRBJ1-4; no firm D call. Trimming cost V 6 bases and J 8 bases, with 16 bases left between them. This CDR3 spans 14 amino acids. The germline CDR1 and CDR2 sequences are MDHEN and SYDVKM. CDR3 nucleotides: TGTGCCAGCAGGCGCGGGGTAGGAGGAGAAAAACTGTTTTTT. Residues: CASRRGVGGEKLFF.

This rearrangement joins TRBV4-2 to TRBJ2-7; perhaps TRBD2 as D (6 bases). Trimming removed 5 bases from V and 6 bases from J, with 11 bases in between. This CDR3 has 12 amino acids. Germline V gene sequence: CDR1 LGHNA, CDR2 YNFKEQ. CDR3 sequence: CASSNGGAEQYF. The CDR3 region has the DNA TGTGCCAGCAGCAACGGCGGGGCCGAGCAGTACTTC.

The chain is built from TRBV28 and TRBJ1-1; D not certain. Trimming took off 7 bases at V and 0 bases at J, with 9 bases between the two ends. The CDR3 has 13 amino acids. Per germline, CDR1 MDHEN and CDR2 SYDVKM. The CDR3, as DNA: TGTGCCAGCATGCGTTCTTTGAACACTGAAGCTTTCTTT. It specifies CASMRSLNTEAFF.

V usage is TRBV30 and J usage is TRBJ1-1; 7 nucleotides agree with TRBD1. CDR3 length equals 15 residues. Germline lookup yields CDR1 GTSNPN and CDR2 SVGIG (reference sequence). V was clipped by 4 bases and J by 0 bases; unmatched bases: 8. This CDR3 is CAWKPGQLMNTEAFF. CDR3 bases: TGTGCCTGGAAACCGGGACAGCTCATGAACACTGAAGCTTTCTTT. The complete variable domain, with remaining parts taken from reference TRBV30 and TRBJ1-1, reads SQTIHQWPATLVQPVGSPLSLECTVEGTSNPNLYWYRQAAGRGLQLLFYSVGIGQISSEVPQNLSASRPQDRQFILSSKKLLLSDSGFYLCAWKPGQLMNTEAFFGQGTRLTVV.

This clone was recorded once. The chain combines TRBV29-1 with TRBJ2-7; D unresolved. V was clipped by 1 base and J by 4 bases, with 14 bases between them. The germline gives CDR1 SQVTM, CDR2 ANQGSEA. The CDR3 extends over 14 amino acids. This chain's CDR3 is CSVEAGTPRYEQYF. Here the CDR3 DNA reads TGCAGCGTTGAAGCCGGAACCCCGAGGTACGAGCAGTACTTC.

A few counts support this clone. The genes are TRBV7-2 and TRBJ2-1, with TRBD2 identical over 10 bases. The J segment lost 5 bases and the V segment lost 1 base, leaving 8 bases of the junction unmatched. CDR3 length: 17 residues. The germline V gene has CDR1 SGHTA and CDR2 FQGNSA. The DNA of the CDR3 is TGTGCCAGCAGCTTAGTAGGAGCGGGAGGGGGGGACAATGAGCAGTTCTTC. Translation: CASSLVGAGGGDNEQFF. Filled out from reference TRBV7-2 and TRBJ2-1, the complete variable domain reads GAGVSQSPSNKVTEKGKDVELRCDPISGHTALYWYRQSLGQGLEFLIYFQGNSAPDKSGLPSDRFSAERTGGSVSTLTIQRTQQEDSAVYLCASSLVGAGGGDNEQFFGPGTRLTVL.

In this sample, this clone turned up a few times. The gene calls are TRBV4-3 and TRBJ2-7; maybe TRBD2 (6 bases). V lost 1 base and J lost 6, with 16 bases in between. Germline CDR1 is LGHNA and CDR2 is YSLEER. The CDR3 runs 15 residues. The CDR3 protein is CASSQGASVVAEQYF. Here the CDR3 DNA reads TGCGCCAGCAGCCAAGGTGCTAGCGTAGTAGCCGAGCAGTACTTC.

The rearrangement links TRBV4-2 to TRBJ2-3; 8 bases fit TRBD2. V trimming: 4 bases; J trimming: 5 bases; junction bases outside the gene matches: 11. The CDR3 is 16 amino acids. Germline-derived CDR1 and CDR2 are LGHNA and YNFKEQ. The DNA of the CDR3 is TGTGCCAGCAGCCTGATTGGCGGGGGGCGGGGAGATACGCAGTATTTT. Amino acid sequence: CASSLIGGGRGDTQYF.

The V gene is TRBV5-1, the J gene TRBJ2-1; no clear D gene. Trimming left V 5 bases short and J 7 bases short, with 13 bases between. This CDR3 has 13 amino acids. CDR1 SGHRS and CDR2 YFSETQ come from the germline V gene. CDR3 in amino acids: CASSSEIGNEQFF. DNA of the CDR3: TGCGCCAGCAGTTCAGAGATCGGGAATGAGCAGTTCTTC.

This clone has only one observation. The chain uses TRBV2 and TRBJ2-1, with TRBD2 matching 12 bases. V gave up 8 bases and J gave up 9 bases; unmatched junction bases: 5. CDR3 length equals 13 residues. From germline, CDR1 is SNHLY and CDR2 FYNNEI. CDR3 nucleotides: TGTGCCAGCGGGGGACTAGCGGGTTTTGAGCAGTTCTTC. It specifies CASGGLAGFEQFF.

This clone was counted only a few times. This chain's CDR3 is CASSPRPGQGYNEQFF. For the CDR3, the DNA is TGTGCCAGCAGCCCAAGGCCGGGACAGGGCTACAATGAGCAGTTCTTC. This chain connects TRBV5-4 to TRBJ2-1, with 9 bases fitting TRBD1. The CDR3 is 16 amino acids. V lost 4 bases, J lost 3 bases, and 8 bases stayed unmatched. The germline V gene encodes CDR1 SGHNT and CDR2 YYREEE (reference sequence).